The 6 T cell receptor beta chains below come from one sample, sequenced in a study of blood T cell repertoires in COVID-19. This table comes from immunoSEQ multiplex PCR, and its TCRdb copy is limited to in-frame clones, with some not included. The data show about 24,000 clones, about 89% seen once. The sample was peripheral blood. The receptors were gathered from a woman aged 70 to 79 with active COVID-19.

The chain combines TRBV7-2 with TRBJ1-6; the D is unclear. Germline values: CDR1 SGHTA, CDR2 FQGNSA. The length of the CDR3 is 14 residues. V shed 2 bases and J shed 10 bases, with 12 bases lying between them. The CDR3 sequence is CASSLLPEGSPLHF. In DNA, the CDR3 is TGTGCCAGCAGCTTACTACCGGAGGGATCACCCCTCCACTTT.

In its sample, this clone was seen once. This rearrangement joins TRBV3-1 (or the pseudogene TRBV3-2) to TRBJ2-2; D is perhaps TRBD1 (7 bases). The CDR3 extends over 16 amino acids. Trimming shortened V by 0 bases and J by 9 bases, and 17 bases separated the two germline ends. The germline V gene has CDR1 LGHDT and CDR2 YNNKEL (reference sequence). CDR3 protein: CASSQDWTGAGRELFF. The CDR3 DNA is TGTGCCAGCAGCCAAGATTGGACAGGCGCGGGGAGGGAGCTGTTTTTT.

V and J are TRBV5-4 and TRBJ2-5; 13 nucleotides match TRBD2. CDR1 is SGHNT and CDR2 is YYREEE in the germline V gene (reference sequence). CDR3 length equals 16 residues. Germline trimming cut 4 bases from V and 1 base from J; bases unmatched to any gene: 4. This CDR3 is CASSRGLAGVQETQYF. CDR3 DNA sequence: TGTGCCAGCAGCCGCGGACTAGCGGGGGTCCAAGAGACCCAGTACTTC.

The V and J genes are TRBV9 and TRBJ2-1; D ambiguous. Germline V gene sequence: CDR1 SGDLS, CDR2 YYNGEE. CDR3 length: 12 amino acids. V lost 4 bases and J 3 bases, leaving 5 bases between the germline ends. The CDR3 sequence: CASSSNYNEQFF. The CDR3 nucleotides are TGTGCCAGCAGCTCCAACTACAATGAGCAGTTCTTC.

The chain carries TRBV27 and TRBJ2-2, with TRBD1 matching 9 bases. CDR3 length: 13 amino acids. Germline lookup yields CDR1 MNHEY and CDR2 SMNVEV (reference sequence). Trimming cost V 11 bases and J 6 bases; bases outside gene matches: 7. CDR3 sequence: CAARTGAPGELFF. In DNA form, the CDR3 reads TGTGCCGCCCGGACAGGGGCCCCCGGGGAGCTGTTTTTT.

The gene calls are TRBV11-2 and TRBJ2-7; TRBD1 might be the D (6 bases). Germline V gene data show CDR1 as SGHAT and CDR2 as FQNNGV. CDR3 length equals 14 residues. V was trimmed by 1 base and J by 3 bases, leaving 10 bases between them. This CDR3 reads CASSLVGANYEQYF. DNA for the CDR3: TGTGCCAGCAGCTTAGTGGGGGCCAACTACGAGCAGTACTTC.